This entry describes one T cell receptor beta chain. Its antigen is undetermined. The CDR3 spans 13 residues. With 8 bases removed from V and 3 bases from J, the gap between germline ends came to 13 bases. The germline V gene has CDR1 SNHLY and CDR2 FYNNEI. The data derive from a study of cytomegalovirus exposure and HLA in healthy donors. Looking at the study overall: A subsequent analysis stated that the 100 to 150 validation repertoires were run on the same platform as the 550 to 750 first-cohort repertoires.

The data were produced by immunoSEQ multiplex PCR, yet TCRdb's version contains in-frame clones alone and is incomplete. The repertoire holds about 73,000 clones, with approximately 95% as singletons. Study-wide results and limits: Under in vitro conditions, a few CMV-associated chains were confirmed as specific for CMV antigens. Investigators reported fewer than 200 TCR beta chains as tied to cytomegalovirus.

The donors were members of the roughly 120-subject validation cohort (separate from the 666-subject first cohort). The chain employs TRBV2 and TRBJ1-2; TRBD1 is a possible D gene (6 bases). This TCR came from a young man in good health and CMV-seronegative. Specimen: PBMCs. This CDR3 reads CASSGGAYYGYTF. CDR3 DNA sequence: TGTGCCAGCTCTGGGGGCGCTTACTATGGCTACACCTTC.